The clone carrying this T cell receptor beta chain appeared many times. The sample comes from a study of HIV-infected children after antiretroviral therapy interruption. Turning to the study itself: Most children had recorded EBV and CMV exposure.

Indicated treatment: PENTA 11 planned treatment interruption arm or continuous ART arm. Cryopreserved PBMC samples required at least 5 million viable cells. Germline V gene lookup returns CDR1 SGHTA and CDR2 FQGNSA. This CDR3 is 12 amino acids long. Losses at the gene ends were 3 bases for V and 6 bases for J; bases not matched to a gene: 2. The TCR library was built from RNA with a 3' RACE protocol and unique molecular identifiers. TCRdb processed the 3' RACE reads anew with MiXCR; each CDR3 protein has one entry. The sample has about 86,000 distinct CDR3 sequences, 6.9% seen once. The sequence derives from a pool of human donors with HIV. The chain is built from TRBV7-2 and TRBJ2-7, with 7 bases aligning to TRBD2. Sample: CD45RA+ CD4+ T cells from PBMCs, pooled from several time points, taken from a donor given antiretroviral therapy, either interrupted or continuous. The subset denotes: naive CD4+ CD45RA+ CD45RO- T cells. CDR3: CASSFSGIEQYF. The CDR3 DNA reads as TGTGCCAGCAGCTTCAGCGGGATCGAGCAGTACTTC.